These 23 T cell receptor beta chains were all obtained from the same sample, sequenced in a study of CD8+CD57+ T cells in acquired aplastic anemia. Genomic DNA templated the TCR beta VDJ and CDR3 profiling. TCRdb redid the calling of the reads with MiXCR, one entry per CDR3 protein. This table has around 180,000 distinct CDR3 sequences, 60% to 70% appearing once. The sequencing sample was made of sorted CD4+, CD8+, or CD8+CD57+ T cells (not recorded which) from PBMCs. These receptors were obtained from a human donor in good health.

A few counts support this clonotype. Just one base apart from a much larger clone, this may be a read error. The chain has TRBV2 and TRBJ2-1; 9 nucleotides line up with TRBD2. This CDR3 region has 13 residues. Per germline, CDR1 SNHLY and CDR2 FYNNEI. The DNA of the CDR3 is TGTGCCAGCAGTGAGGGACTAGCAGGTGAGCGGTTCTTC. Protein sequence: CASSEGLAGERFF. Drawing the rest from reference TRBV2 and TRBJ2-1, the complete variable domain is EPEVTQTPSHQVTQMGQEVILRCVPISNHLYFYWYRQILGQKVEFLVSFYNNEISEKSEIFDDQFSVERPDGSNFTLKIRSTKLEDSAMYFCASSEGLAGERFFGPGTRLTVL.

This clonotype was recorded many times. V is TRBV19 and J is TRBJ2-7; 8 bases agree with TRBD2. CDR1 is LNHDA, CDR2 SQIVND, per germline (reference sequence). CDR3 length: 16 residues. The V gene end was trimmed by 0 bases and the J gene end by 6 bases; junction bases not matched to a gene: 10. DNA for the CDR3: TGTGCCAGTAGTATAGATCCCGTCGGACTAGCTGTCGAGCAGTACTTC. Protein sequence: CASSIDPVGLAVEQYF. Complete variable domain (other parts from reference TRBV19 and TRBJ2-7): DGGITQSPKYLFRKEGQNVTLSCEQNLNHDAMYWYRQDPGQGLRLIYYSQIVNDFQKGDIAEGYSVSREKKESFPLTVTSAQKNPTAFYLCASSIDPVGLAVEQYFGPGTRLTVT.

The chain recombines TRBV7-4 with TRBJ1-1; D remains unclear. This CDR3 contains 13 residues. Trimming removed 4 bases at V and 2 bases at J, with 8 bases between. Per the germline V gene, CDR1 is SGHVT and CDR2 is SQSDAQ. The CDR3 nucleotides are TGTGCCAGCAGCTCCCAGGAAAACACTGAAGCTTTCTTT. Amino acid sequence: CASSSQENTEAFF.

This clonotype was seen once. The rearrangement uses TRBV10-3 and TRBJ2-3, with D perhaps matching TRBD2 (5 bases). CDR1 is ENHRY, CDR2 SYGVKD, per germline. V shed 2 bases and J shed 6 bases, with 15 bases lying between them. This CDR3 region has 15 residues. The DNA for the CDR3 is TGTGCCATCAGTGAGGGACTCGATACGCTGGATACGCAGTATTTT. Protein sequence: CAISEGLDTLDTQYF.

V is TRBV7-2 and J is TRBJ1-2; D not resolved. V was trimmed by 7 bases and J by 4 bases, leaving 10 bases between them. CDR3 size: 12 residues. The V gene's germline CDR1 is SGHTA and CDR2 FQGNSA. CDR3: CASNPSGYGYTF. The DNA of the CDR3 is TGTGCCAGCAACCCATCGGGCTATGGCTACACCTTC. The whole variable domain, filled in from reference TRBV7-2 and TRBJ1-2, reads GAGVSQSPSNKVTEKGKDVELRCDPISGHTALYWYRQSLGQGLEFLIYFQGNSAPDKSGLPSDRFSAERTGGSVSTLTIQRTQQEDSAVYLCASNPSGYGYTFGSGTRLTVV.

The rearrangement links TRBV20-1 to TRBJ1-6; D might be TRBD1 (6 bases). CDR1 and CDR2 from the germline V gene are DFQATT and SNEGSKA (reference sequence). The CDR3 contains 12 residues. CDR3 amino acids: CSSRGADSPLHF. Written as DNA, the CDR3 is TGCAGCAGCAGGGGTGCGGATTCACCCCTCCACTTT.

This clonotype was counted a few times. CDR3 loop: CASSGGLAMTGELFF. The CDR3 region has the DNA TGTGCCAGCAGTGGGGGACTAGCGATGACCGGGGAGCTGTTTTTT. The chain joins TRBV2 to TRBJ2-2, with TRBD2 matching over 10 bases. CDR1 and CDR2 from the germline V gene are SNHLY and FYNNEI. The CDR3 consists of 15 residues. V shed 4 bases, J shed 5 bases, and the junction held 4 bases outside the gene matches.

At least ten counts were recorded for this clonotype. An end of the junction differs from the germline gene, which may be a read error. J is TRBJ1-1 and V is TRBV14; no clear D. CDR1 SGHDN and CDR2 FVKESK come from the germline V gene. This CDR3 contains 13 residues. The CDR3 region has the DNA TGTGCCAGCAGGCGCAACAGAGACACTGAAGCTCTCTTT. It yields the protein CASRRNRDTEALF.

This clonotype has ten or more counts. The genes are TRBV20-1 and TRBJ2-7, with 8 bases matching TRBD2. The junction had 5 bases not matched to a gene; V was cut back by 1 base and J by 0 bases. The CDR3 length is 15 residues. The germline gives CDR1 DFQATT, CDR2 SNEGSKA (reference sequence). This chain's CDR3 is CSARVLAGDSYEQYF. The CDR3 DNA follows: TGCAGTGCTAGAGTCCTAGCGGGCGACTCCTACGAGCAGTACTTC.

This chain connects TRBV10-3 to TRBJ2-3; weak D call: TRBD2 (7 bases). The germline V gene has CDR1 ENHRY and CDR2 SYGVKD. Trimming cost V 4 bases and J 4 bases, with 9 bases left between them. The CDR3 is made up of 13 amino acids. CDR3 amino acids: CAISGEGADTQYF. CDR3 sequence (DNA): TGTGCCATCAGTGGGGAGGGGGCAGATACGCAGTATTTT.

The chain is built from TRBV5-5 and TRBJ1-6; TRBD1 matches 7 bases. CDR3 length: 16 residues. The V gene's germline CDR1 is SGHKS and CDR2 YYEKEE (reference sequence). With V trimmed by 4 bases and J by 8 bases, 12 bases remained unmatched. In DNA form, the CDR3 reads TGTGCCAGCAGCCAAGAATTTGGGACAGCCTATTCACCCCTCCACTTT. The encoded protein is CASSQEFGTAYSPLHF.

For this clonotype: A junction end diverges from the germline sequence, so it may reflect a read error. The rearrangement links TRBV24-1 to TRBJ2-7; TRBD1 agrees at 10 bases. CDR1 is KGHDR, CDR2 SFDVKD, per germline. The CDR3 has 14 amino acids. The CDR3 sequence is CASSNLGQGDKQYF. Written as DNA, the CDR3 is TGTGCCAGCAGTAACCTCGGACAGGGGGATAAGCAGTACTTC.

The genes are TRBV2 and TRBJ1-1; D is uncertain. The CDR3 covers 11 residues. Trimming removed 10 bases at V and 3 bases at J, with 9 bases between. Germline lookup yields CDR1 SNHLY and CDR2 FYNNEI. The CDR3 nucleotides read TGTGCCACCGCCTCGTACACTGAAGCTTTCTTT. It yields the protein CATASYTEAFF.

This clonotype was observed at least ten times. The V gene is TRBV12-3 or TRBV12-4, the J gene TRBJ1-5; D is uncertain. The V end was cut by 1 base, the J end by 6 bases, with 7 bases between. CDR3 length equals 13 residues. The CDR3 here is CASSLGLLQPQHF. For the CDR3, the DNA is TGTGCCAGCAGTTTAGGGCTTCTTCAGCCCCAGCATTTT.

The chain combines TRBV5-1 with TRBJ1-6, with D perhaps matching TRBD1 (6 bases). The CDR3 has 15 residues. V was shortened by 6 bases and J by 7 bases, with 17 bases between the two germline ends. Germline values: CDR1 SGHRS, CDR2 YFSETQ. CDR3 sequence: CASTPGGPTNSPLHF. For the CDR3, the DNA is TGCGCCAGCACCCCGGGGGGCCCGACAAATTCACCCCTCCACTTT.

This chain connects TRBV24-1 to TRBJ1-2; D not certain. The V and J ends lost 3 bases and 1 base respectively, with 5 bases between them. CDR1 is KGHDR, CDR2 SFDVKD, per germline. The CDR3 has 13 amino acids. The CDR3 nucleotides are TGTGCCACCAGTGATAACAATAACTATGGCTACACCTTC. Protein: CATSDNNNYGYTF.

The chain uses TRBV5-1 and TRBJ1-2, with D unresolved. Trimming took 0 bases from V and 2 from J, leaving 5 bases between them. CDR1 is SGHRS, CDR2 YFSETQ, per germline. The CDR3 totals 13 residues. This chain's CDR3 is CASSLDVNYGYTF. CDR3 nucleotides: TGCGCCAGCAGCTTGGACGTCAACTATGGCTACACCTTC.

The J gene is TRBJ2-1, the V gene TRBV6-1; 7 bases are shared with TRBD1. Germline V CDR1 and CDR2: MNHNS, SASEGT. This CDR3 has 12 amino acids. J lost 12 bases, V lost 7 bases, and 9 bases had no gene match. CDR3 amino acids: CASNRQGMGQFF. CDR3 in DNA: TGTGCCAGCAATCGACAGGGAATGGGGCAGTTCTTC.

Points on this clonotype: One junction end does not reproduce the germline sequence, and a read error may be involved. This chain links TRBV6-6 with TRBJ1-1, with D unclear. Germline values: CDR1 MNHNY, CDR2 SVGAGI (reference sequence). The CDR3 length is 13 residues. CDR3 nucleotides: TGTGCCAGCAGTGCCTGGGAGGGCACTGATGCTTCCTTT. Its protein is CASSAWEGTDASF.

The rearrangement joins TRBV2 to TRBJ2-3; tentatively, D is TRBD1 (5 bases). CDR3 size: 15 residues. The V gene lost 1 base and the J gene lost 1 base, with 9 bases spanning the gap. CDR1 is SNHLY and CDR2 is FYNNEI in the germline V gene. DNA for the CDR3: TGTGCCAGCAGTGAAGAGGGCAGGGGCACAGATACGCAGTATTTT. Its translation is CASSEEGRGTDTQYF.

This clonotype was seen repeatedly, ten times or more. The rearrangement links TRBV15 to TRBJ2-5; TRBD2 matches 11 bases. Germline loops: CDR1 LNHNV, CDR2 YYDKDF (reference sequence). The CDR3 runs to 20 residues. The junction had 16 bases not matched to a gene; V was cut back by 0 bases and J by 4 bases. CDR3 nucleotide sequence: TGTGCCACCAGCAGAGATGCAGTAGCGGGAGGGATTATGGGAGTAGAGACCCAGTACTTC. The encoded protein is CATSRDAVAGGIMGVETQYF.

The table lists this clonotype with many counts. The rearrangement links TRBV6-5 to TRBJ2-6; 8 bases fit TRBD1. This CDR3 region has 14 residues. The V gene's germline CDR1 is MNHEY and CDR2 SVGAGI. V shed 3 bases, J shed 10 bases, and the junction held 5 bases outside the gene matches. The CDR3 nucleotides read TGTGCCAGCAGTTATATAACAGGGGGAAACGTCCTGACTTTC. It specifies CASSYITGGNVLTF.

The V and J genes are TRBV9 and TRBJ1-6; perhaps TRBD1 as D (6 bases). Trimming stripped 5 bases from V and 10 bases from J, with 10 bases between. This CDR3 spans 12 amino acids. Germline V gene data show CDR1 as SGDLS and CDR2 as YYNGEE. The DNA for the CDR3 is TGTGCCAGCAGACAGGGTGGGTCACCCCTCCACTTT. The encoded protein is CASRQGGSPLHF.